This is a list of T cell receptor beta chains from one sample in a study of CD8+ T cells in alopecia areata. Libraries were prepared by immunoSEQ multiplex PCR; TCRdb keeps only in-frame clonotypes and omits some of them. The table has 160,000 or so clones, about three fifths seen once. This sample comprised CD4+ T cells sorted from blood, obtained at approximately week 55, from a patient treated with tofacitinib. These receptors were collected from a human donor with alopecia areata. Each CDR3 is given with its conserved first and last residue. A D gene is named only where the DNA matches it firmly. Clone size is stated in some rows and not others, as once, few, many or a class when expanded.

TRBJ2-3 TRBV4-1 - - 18 TGCGCCAGCAGCCAAGAGGGGGGAACGGAATCTAGCACAGATACGCAGTATTTT CASSQEGGTESSTDTQYF
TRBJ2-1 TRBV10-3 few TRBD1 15 TGTGCCATCAGGGCGACCGGGACAGCATACAATGAGCAGTTCTTC CAIRATGTAYNEQFF
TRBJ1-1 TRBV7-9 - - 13 TGTGCCAGCAGCTTACTGTGGACCGCTGAAGCTTTCTTT CASSLLWTAEAFF
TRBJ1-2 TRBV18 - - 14 TGTGCCAGCTCACCAACCGAGGACGCTTATGGCTACACCTTC CASSPTEDAYGYTF
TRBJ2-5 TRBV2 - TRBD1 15 TGTGCCAGCCGAGAGGACAGGGGGCCGGCAGAGACCCAGTACTTC CASREDRGPAETQYF
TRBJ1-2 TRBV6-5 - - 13 TGTGCCAGCAGTCCTGATTCGTCGTATGGCTACACCTTC CASSPDSSYGYTF
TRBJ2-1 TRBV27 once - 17 TGTGCCAGCAGTTTATACGTGGGGCTCAGCTCCTACAATGAGCAGTTCTTC CASSLYVGLSSYNEQFF
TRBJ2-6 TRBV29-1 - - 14 TGCAGCGTTGATGAGGGGTCTGGGGCCAACGTCCTGACTTTC CSVDEGSGANVLTF
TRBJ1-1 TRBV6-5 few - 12 TGTGCCAGCAGGAAATCCGGGGGGGAGGCTTTCTTT CASRKSGGEAFF
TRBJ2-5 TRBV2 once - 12 TGTGCCAGCAGTCTCGACGGAGAGACCCAGTACTTC CASSLDGETQYF
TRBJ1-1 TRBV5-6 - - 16 TGTGCCAGCAGCCGTCAAGGACACTCGTTGGATACTGAAGCTTTCTTT CASSRQGHSLDTEAFF
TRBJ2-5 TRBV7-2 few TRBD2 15 TGTGCCAGCAGCTTGGGGACTAGCGGGGGTGCGACCCAGTACTTC CASSLGTSGGATQYF
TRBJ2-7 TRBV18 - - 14 TGTGCCAGCTCATCGATGACAGGTTCCTACGAGCAGTACTTC CASSSMTGSYEQYF
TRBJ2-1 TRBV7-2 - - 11 TGTGCCAGCAGCTTAAACCATGAGCAGTTCTTC CASSLNHEQFF
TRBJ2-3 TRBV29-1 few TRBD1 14 TGCAGCGTCGCCGGGACAGGTTCCACAGATACGCAGTATTTT CSVAGTGSTDTQYF
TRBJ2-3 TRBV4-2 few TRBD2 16 TGTGCCAGCAGCCAAGATAGCGCTAGCGGGGGGAGTATGCAGTATTTT CASSQDSASGGSMQYF
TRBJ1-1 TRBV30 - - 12 TGTGCCTGGACACGACAGTACACTGAAGCTTTCTTT CAWTRQYTEAFF
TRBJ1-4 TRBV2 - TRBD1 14 TGTGCCAGCAGTACAGGGGCTCAAGTGGGAAAACTGTTTTTT CASSTGAQVGKLFF
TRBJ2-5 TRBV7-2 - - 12 TGTGCCAGCAGCTTAATTGTTCAGACCCAGTACTTC CASSLIVQTQYF
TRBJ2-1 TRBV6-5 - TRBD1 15 TGTGCCAGCAGCCGTTCCGGGACAGCCTACAATGAGCAGTTCTTC CASSRSGTAYNEQFF
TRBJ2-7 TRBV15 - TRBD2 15 TGTGCCACCAGCAGAGATCCACTAGCGGTCTACGAGCAGTACTTC CATSRDPLAVYEQYF
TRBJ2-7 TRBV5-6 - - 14 TGTGCCAGCAGCCCCGAGCGGAGGCCCTACGAGCAGTACTTC CASSPERRPYEQYF
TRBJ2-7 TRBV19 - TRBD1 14 TGTGCCAGTACCAGGAGGACAGGGAACGACGAGCAGTACTTC CASTRRTGNDEQYF
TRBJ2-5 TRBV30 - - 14 TGTGCCTGGAGTGCCAGTGCCAGCGGTGGGACCCAGTACTTC CAWSASASGGTQYF
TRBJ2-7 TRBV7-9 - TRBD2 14 TGTGCCAGCAGCTTATCGGGACTATCCTACGAGCAGTACTTC CASSLSGLSYEQYF
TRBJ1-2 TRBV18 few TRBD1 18 TGTGCCAGCTCACCACGGGAAGTCCGGACAGGGGCTAACTATGGCTACACCTTC CASSPREVRTGANYGYTF
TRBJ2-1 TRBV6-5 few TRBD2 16 TGTGCCAGCAGTTCCCTAGCGGGGGGCCCCTACAATGAGCAGTTCTTC CASSSLAGGPYNEQFF
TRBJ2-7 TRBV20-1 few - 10 TGCAGTGCTCTAGTGGGAGAGCAGTACTTC CSALVGEQYF
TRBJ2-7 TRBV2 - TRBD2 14 TGTGCCAGCAGCGGACTAGCGGGGGCCTACGAGCAGTACTTC CASSGLAGAYEQYF
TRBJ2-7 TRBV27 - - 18 TGTGCCAGCAGTCCACCAGCGGGCCAAGGGACTCGTTCCTACGAGCAGTACTTC CASSPPAGQGTRSYEQYF
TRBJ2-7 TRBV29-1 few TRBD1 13 TGCAGCGTTGCTATGACAGGGGTCTACGAGCAGTACTTC CSVAMTGVYEQYF
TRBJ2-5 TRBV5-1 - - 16 TGCGCCAGCAGCCCCTGGCGCCCTGGGGTTCAAGAGACCCAGTACTTC CASSPWRPGVQETQYF
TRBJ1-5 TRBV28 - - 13 TGTGCCAACCAGGGCCGCGGCAATCAGCCCCAGCATTTT CANQGRGNQPQHF
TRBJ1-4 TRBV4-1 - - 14 TGCGCCAGCAGCCTCCATCAGGTAGAGGAAAAACTGTTTTTT CASSLHQVEEKLFF
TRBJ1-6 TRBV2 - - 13 TGTGCCAGCAGTGAAATGCAGGATTCACCCCTCCACTTT CASSEMQDSPLHF
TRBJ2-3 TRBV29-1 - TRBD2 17 TGCAGCGTTGAAGAGGCTCGGACTAGCGGGAGCACAGATACGCAGTATTTT CSVEEARTSGSTDTQYF
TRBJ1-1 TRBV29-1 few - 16 TGCAGCGCCTCAGCCCGTTTAGGCGGGCTGAACACTGAAGCTTTCTTT CSASARLGGLNTEAFF
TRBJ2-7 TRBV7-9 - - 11 TGTGCCAGCACCGAGAACTACGAGCAGTACTTC CASTENYEQYF
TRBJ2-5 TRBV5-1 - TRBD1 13 TGCGCCAGCAGAGGGACAGGCGGAGAGACCCAGTACTTC CASRGTGGETQYF
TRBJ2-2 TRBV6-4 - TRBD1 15 TGTGCCAGCAGCCGACAGGGATCGAACACCGGGGAGCTGTTTTTT CASSRQGSNTGELFF
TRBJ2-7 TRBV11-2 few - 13 TGTGCCAGCAGCTTGCTACATACCTACGAGCAGTACTTC CASSLLHTYEQYF
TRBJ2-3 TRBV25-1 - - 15 TGTGCCAGCAGTGGTCGTGGGGAAAGCACAGATACGCAGTATTTT CASSGRGESTDTQYF
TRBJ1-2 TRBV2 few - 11 TGTGCCAGCAGTGCTAACTATGGCTACACCTTC CASSANYGYTF
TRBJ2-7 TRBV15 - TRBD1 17 TGTGCCACCAGCAGAGATCGTAGGGACAGTATGTCCTACGAGCAGTACTTC CATSRDRRDSMSYEQYF
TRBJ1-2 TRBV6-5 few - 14 TGTGCCAGCAGTTACGCTTTGGGGGCTGACGGCTACACCTTC CASSYALGADGYTF
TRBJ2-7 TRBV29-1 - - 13 TGCAGCGTTAAAAAGGGCAGAGCCTACGAGCAGTACTTC CSVKKGRAYEQYF
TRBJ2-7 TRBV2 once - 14 TGTGCCAGCAGTGGGATTACAGGGTTCTACGAGCAGTACTTC CASSGITGFYEQYF
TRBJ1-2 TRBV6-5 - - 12 TGTGCCAGCAGTCAGGGTGACTATGGCTACACCTTC CASSQGDYGYTF